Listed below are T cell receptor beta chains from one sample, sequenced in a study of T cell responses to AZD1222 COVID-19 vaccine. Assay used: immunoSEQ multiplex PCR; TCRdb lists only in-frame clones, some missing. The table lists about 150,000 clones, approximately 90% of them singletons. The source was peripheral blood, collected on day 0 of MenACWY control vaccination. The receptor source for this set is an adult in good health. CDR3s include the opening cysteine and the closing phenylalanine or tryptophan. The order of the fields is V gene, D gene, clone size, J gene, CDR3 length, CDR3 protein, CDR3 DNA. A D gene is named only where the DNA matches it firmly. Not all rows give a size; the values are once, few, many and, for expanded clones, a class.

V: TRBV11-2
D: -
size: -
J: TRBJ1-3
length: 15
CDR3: CASSQAPTGGNTIYF
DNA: TGTGCCAGCAGCCAGGCTCCGACGGGAGGAAACACCATATATTTT

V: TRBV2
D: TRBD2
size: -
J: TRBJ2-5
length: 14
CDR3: CASSRTSGQETQYF
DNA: TGTGCCAGCAGCCGGACTAGCGGCCAAGAGACCCAGTACTTC

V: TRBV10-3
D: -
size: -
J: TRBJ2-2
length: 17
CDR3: CAIIGVGGLPNTGELFF
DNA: TGTGCCATCATAGGTGTCGGGGGGCTCCCGAACACCGGGGAGCTGTTTTTT

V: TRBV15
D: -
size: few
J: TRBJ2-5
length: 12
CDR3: CATSRGQETQYF
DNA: TGTGCCACCAGCAGAGGGCAGGAGACCCAGTACTTC

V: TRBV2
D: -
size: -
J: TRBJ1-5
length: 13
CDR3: CASTVDSSLPQHF
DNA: TGTGCCAGCACCGTGGACAGTAGCCTGCCCCAGCATTTT

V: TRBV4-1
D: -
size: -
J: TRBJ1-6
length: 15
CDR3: CASTYAGRKDSPLHF
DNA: TGCGCCAGTACCTATGCCGGGAGAAAAGACTCACCCCTCCACTTT

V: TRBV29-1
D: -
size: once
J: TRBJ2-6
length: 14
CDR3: CSVGQPSGANVLTF
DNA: TGCAGCGTTGGTCAGCCCTCTGGGGCCAACGTCCTGACTTTC

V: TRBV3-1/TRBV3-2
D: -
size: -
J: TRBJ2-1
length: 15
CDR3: CASSLLGQPYNEQFF
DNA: TGTGCCAGCAGCCTCCTTGGGCAGCCTTACAATGAGCAGTTCTTC

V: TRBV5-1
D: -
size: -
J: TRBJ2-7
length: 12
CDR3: CASRRDRAEQYF
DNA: TGCGCCAGCAGACGAGACAGAGCCGAGCAGTACTTC

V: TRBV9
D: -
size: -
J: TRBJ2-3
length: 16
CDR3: CASSARGGGMPDTQYF
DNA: TGTGCCAGCAGCGCCAGAGGGGGGGGGATGCCAGATACGCAGTATTTT

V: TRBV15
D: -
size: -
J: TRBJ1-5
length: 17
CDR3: CATSRSIVGANNQPQHF
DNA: TGTGCCACCAGCAGGTCGATCGTAGGGGCAAACAATCAGCCCCAGCATTTT

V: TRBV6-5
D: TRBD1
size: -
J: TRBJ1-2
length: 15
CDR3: CASSYQGGALDGYTF
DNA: TGTGCCAGCAGTTACCAGGGGGGGGCCCTCGATGGCTACACCTTC

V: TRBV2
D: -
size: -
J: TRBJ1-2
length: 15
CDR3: CASSVKQGGVYGYTF
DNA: TGTGCCAGCAGCGTCAAGCAGGGTGGCGTCTATGGCTACACCTTC

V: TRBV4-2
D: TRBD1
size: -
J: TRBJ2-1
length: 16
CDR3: CASSQEDGRGHNEQFF
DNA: TGTGCCAGCAGCCAAGAAGACGGCAGGGGGCACAATGAGCAGTTCTTC

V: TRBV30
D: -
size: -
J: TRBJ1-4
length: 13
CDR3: CAWNRATNEKLFF
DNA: TGTGCCTGGAATCGAGCAACTAATGAAAAACTGTTTTTT

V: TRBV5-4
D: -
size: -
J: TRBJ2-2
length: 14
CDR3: CASSYLGNTGELFF
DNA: TGTGCCAGCAGCTATCTGGGGAACACCGGGGAGCTGTTTTTT

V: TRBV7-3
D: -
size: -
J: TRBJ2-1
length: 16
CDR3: CASSLTSGEFGNEQFF
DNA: TGTGCCAGCAGCTTAACGTCAGGGGAGTTTGGCAATGAGCAGTTCTTC

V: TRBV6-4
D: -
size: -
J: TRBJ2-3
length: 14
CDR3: CASSDDSITDTQYF
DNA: TGTGCCAGCAGTGACGACAGCATCACAGATACGCAGTATTTT

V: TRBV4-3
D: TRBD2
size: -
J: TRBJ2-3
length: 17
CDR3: CASSQDPVAGGSDTQYF
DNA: TGCGCCAGCAGCCAGGACCCGGTAGCGGGAGGATCGGATACGCAGTATTTT

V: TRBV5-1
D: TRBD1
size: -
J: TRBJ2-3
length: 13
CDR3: CASYRGQGDTQYF
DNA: TGCGCCAGCTACAGGGGGCAAGGAGATACGCAGTATTTT

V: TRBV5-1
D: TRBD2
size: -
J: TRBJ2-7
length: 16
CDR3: CASSLGRGSGAEEQYF
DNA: TGCGCCAGCAGCTTGGGAAGGGGTAGCGGGGCGGAGGAGCAGTACTTC

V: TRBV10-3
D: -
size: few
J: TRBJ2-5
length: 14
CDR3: CAISELGGGETQYF
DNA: TGTGCCATCAGTGAGCTGGGGGGCGGAGAGACCCAGTACTTC

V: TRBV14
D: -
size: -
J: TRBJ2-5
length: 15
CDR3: CASSQERGAQETQYF
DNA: TGTGCCAGCAGCCAAGAGAGGGGTGCACAAGAGACCCAGTACTTC

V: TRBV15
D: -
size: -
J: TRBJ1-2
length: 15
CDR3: CATRTNANPIYGYTF
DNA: TGTGCCACCAGAACGAACGCTAACCCTATCTATGGCTACACCTTC

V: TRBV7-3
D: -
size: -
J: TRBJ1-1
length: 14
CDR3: CASSLSPGNTEAFF
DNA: TGTGCCAGCAGCTTGAGTCCGGGGAACACTGAAGCTTTCTTT

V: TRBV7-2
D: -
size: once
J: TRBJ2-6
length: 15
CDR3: CASRVGYSGANVLTF
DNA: TGTGCCAGCAGAGTCGGGTATTCTGGGGCCAACGTCCTGACTTTC